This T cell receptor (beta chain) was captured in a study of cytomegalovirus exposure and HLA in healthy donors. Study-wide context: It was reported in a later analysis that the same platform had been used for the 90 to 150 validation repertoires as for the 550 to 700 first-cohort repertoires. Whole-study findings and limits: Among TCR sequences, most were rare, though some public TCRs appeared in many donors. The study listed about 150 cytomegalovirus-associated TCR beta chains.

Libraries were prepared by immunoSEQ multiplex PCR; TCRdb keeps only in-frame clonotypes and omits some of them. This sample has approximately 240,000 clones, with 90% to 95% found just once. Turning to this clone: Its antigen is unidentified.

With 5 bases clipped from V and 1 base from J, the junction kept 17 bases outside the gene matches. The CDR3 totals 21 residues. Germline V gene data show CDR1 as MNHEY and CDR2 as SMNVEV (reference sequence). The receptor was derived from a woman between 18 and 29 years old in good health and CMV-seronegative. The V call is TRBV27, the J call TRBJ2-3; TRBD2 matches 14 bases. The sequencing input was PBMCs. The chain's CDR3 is CASSLHLGLAGEERGTDTQYF. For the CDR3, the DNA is TGTGCCAGCAGTCTACACCTGGGACTAGCGGGAGAAGAGCGGGGCACAGATACGCAGTATTTT.